This TCR beta chain was sequenced during a study of cytomegalovirus exposure and HLA in healthy donors listed by TCRdb under 2017. With respect to the entire study: In an earlier analysis of 550 to 750 of the donors, approximately 300 Gb of sequence data and 90 million to 130 million unique TCR beta sequences from 180 million or so T cells were reported. Donor age, sex, ethnicity and CMV serostatus were compiled alongside the repertoire data. To decide whether each TCR beta V gene segment behaved as functional or pseudogenic, an earlier analysis of fewer than 750 of the donors relied on high-throughput TCR beta sequencing. The study aimed to test whether signatures of past pathogen exposure could be identified by cataloging public T cell receptors. The study combined high-throughput TCR immunosequencing, statistical association of individual TCRs with disease status, and machine learning to predict cytomegalovirus infection status. Roughly 320 gigabases of sequencing data and around 88 million unique TCR sequences made up an early release that covered over 550 HLA-typed donors. Rather than drawing on any new phenotypic data, the later analysis identified candidate immune exposures from TCR beta sequences and the way those sequences occurred across donors. The T cell repertoires of several hundred subjects were profiled by immunosequencing and related to cytomegalovirus serostatus. The number of donors typed differed by locus, with about 629-630 for A, B, C, DRB1 and DQB1, 522 for DQA1, 606 for DPA1, and some 470 for DPB1. Every repertoire in the discovery cohort had been generated on one and the same sequencing platform. A later analysis re-analyzed previously published TCR beta repertoires from approximately 700 donors and added high-resolution HLA genotyping to study TCR occurrence patterns. On average, about 240,000 unique TCR beta nucleotide sequences were sequenced per donor among a few hundred genotyped donors of the cohort, with about 17% of those sequences being non-productive. In addition to the first cohort of 650 to 750 subjects, a separate validation cohort of 120 different subjects was used. Several DR-DQ haplotypes were treated as single units for association and clustering because of strong linkage in the cohort. Genome-wide SNP genotypes for about 60% of the 666 donors were used in a later genetic analysis, which treated that subset as a discovery cohort. Of the roughly 390 genotyped donors, 81% were placed in the genetic ancestry cluster associated with self-reported Caucasian donors. Class I and class II HLA loci were covered by the typing at four-digit resolution. What the study reported, not specific to this receptor: Because HLA typing was unavailable for some donors at each locus, only the typed subset was used in association tests. An earlier analysis of some 590 of the donors showed that most TCR beta V segments appeared in productive rearrangements either about 87% or about 30% of the time, which broadly matched IMGT annotations. When HLA alleles, especially DR and DQ, strongly co-occurred, TCR associations were difficult to assign to individual alleles. In a later analysis, several top co-occurrence clusters were reported to appear linked to parvovirus B19, influenza, CMV and Epstein-Barr virus. In this cohort, only TCR beta chains were sequenced, and detectable features were limited by the absence of alpha or paired-chain data. According to a later genetic analysis, donors in an Asian-associated ancestry cluster had fewer N-insertions in productive TCRs than the roughly 700-donor mean. Correlated functional status among segregating V segments might be attributable to linkage disequilibrium, but an unknown experimental factor could not be ruled out. In a later analysis, the rate of TCR association differed among HLA loci, with DRB1 alleles having the most associated TCRs and HLA-C alleles having the fewest. A further reported finding was that TCR beta sequences accurately predicted the HLA-A and HLA-B alleles for most subjects in the first cohort. V-gene and J-gene trimming of TCR beta chains was associated with a missense DCLRE1C variant in a later genetic analysis, and the association was replicated in an independent cohort. A cluster of highly shared sequence variants was judged likely to represent a technical artifact of the sequencing pipeline. Specific HLA alleles were associated with over 15,000 TCR beta sequences at a false discovery rate of 0.05 in a later analysis. According to a later analysis, most CMV-associated TCR beta chains appeared to be HLA-restricted, and the HLA associations seemed to be driven largely by CMV exposure. Some IMGT-functional V segments, including TRBV6-2 and TRBV6-3, could not be distinguished by the 87-base-pair reads and were therefore excluded. The earlier analysis of some 560 of the donors excluded 15 to 20 rarely observed V segments, including chromosome 9 orphons, because counts were too low. The authors suggested that the approach could potentially be extended to other disease states and immunological phenotypes. While some public TCRs were present in many individuals, most TCR sequences turned up only very rarely across donors. Sequencing depth was assumed to be roughly uniform across donors in the presence/absence analyses, though that assumption may not hold. The only immune exposure information available for the cohort was CMV serostatus. A later analysis found that HLA-associated TCR beta chains were more clonally expanded and had lower generation probabilities than equally common non-associated chains. Cytomegalovirus status was reported to be diagnosed by the classifier with high specificity and sensitivity in both the original and validation cohorts. In the study, roughly 160 TCR beta chains were listed as associated with cytomegalovirus. In vitro tests confirmed that a few of the cytomegalovirus-associated TCR beta chains recognize cytomegalovirus antigens.

Relative to germline, V is 4 bases shorter and J is 14 bases shorter, with 20 bases between their ends. The CDR3 starts with the cysteine, ends with the phenylalanine, and has 13 residues. Only the CDR3 portion is preserved as DNA: 39 bases, with reading frame beginning at the first base. CDR1 and CDR2 are read off the germline V gene as SGHAT and FQNNGV. The cohort consisted of 600 to 700 healthy bone marrow donors. All cohort members were sampled while nominally healthy, although unrecorded immune exposures were likely present. The donor was CMV seropositive and was included in the group of 250 to 300 seropositive cohort members. Each donor provided a peripheral blood sample, and peripheral blood mononuclear cells were used for TCR beta sequencing. The Qiagen DNeasy Blood Extraction Kit was used to extract genomic DNA from the blood cell samples. The library was generated by the immunoSEQ multiplex PCR assay. For the multiplex PCR, a mixture combining 60 forward primers for TCR Vbeta segments and 13 reverse primers for TCR Jbeta segments was used. The CDR3 region of rearranged TCR beta genes was amplified from genomic DNA with a multiplex PCR assay. The amplified TCR beta libraries were sequenced on the Illumina HiSeq System as 87-base-pair reads. The authors' analysis ran thus. In a later analysis, approximately 74 million unique TCR beta chains were counted across the roughly 700 repertoires, and roughly 10 million of these chains were shared by at least two donors. A nearest-neighbor algorithm error-corrected the raw reads and collapsed the reads into unique sequences, merging closely related sequences to remove PCR and sequencing errors. CDR3 sequences were aligned to IMGT reference sequences to assign V, D and J gene segments. Each retained sequence needed at least a six-nucleotide match to both a V gene segment and a J gene segment. Rearrangements were classified as productive when the CDR3 lacked stop codons and remained in frame with V and J, and all other rearrangements were classified as non-productive. CDR3 was defined by IMGT convention, running from the second conserved V-encoded cysteine to the conserved J-encoded phenylalanine. The earlier analysis of about 590 of the donors excluded sequences that lacked an unambiguous match to a single V gene segment. An earlier analysis of some 610 of the donors called V segments functional above 56.7% productive rearrangements and segregating when the between-donor standard deviation exceeded 5%. A statistical classification framework was developed to diagnose cytomegalovirus status using the catalog of TCR beta chain sequences. A later analysis assigned V and J genes by comparing TCR nucleotide sequences with IMGT/GENE-DB human TR gene sequences. The TCRdist pipeline was used in a later analysis to assign CDR3 sequences and most-parsimonious VDJ recombination scenarios. In a later analysis, every TCR beta chain was defined by the combination of its CDR3 amino acid sequence and its V-gene family, and reads without a unique V-gene family were dropped. To address suspected cross-contamination and a sequencing artifact, a later analysis removed some 620 highly shared, low-generation-probability nucleotide sequences. In a later analysis, a clonal expansion index was calculated for each public chain from normalized within-repertoire ranks of inferred template counts. In a later analysis, generation probabilities were computed with a VDJ recombination model fitted to out-of-frame rearrangements, and the resulting probabilities were checked against IGoR. A later analysis scored TCR-TCR, TCR-HLA and TCR-CMV co-occurrence with hypergeometric tests, applying a repertoire-size bias correction to TCR pairs. In a later analysis, false discovery rates were estimated by permuting HLA or CMV assignments 20 times. A later analysis grouped co-occurring TCRs with DBSCAN, adding TCRdist sequence similarity when clustering within HLA-allele-positive subsets. Repertoires with fewer than 30,000 or more than 120,000 public chains were left out of co-occurrence clustering, as were a few repertoires with anomalous nucleotide sharing. The immuneACCESS repertoire file appears here via TCRdb, limited to in-frame rearrangements. These files lack a portion of the clones; in checked studies, under half of the deficit traces to unresolved V genes, and the cause of the others is not known. That table furnishes V, J and clone size, whereas the DNA furnished D and trimming. The sample yields some 150,000 clones; roughly 70% were counted once. The ten largest clones capture under 5.5% of the sample.

Details on this clone: This clone's antigen is unknown. The sample holds no much larger clone one base away, and base qualities are not on file.

The chain links TRBV11-2 with TRBJ1-2; TRBD1 is possibly the D segment (6 matching bases). Sequencing was carried out using PBMCs. The origin of this receptor is a man aged 50 or older in good health and CMV-seropositive. CDR3 region: CASSSGQRNLQTF. The DNA sequence is given as TGTGCCAGCAGCTCAGGACAGCGGAATCTGCAAACCTTC.